This section outlines one TCR beta chain sequence together with its context. This receptor's antigen is unknown. No much larger clone exists at a distance of one base, and base qualities are not known. Each collaborating institution followed its own protocols to collect whole blood in K2EDTA tubes. For TCRbeta analysis, collaborator samples were shipped as frozen whole blood, as isolated PBMCs, or as DNA extracted from either sample type. The sample is drawn from a study of blood T cell repertoires in COVID-19 (dated by TCRdb to the early 2020s). Study-level background: The collaborator samples originated in the United States, Italy and Spain and spanned the acute and convalescent phases of COVID-19. Where available, HLA class I and class II types were taken from metadata supplied by the sample provider and were not determined by assay-based typing. The repertoires were released in a freely available public database meant as a resource for research on the immune response to SARS-CoV-2. The material from the prospective study consisted of cDNA or gDNA derived from T cells, B-cell-depleted T cells, or PBMCs. Samples came from the ongoing ImmuneRACE study (first 160 participants) plus 1,254 subjects from 6 global collaborators. Subjects who had been exposed to COVID-19, were actively infected with it, or had recovered from it provided the deeply sampled blood TCRbeta repertoires that made up the dataset. A de-identified subject ID, COVID-19 status, age in years and sex were almost always included in the sample metadata.

The research as a whole found: Clinical and demographic metadata were provided uncurated, with the amount varying by source and participant.

TCRbeta CDR3 regions were amplified from genomic DNA using the immunoSEQ Assay, a bias-controlled multiplex PCR. Under the source paper's analysis protocol: The number of nucleated cells in each sample was estimated by amplification of reference gene primers within the assay. To quantify the absolute abundance of each unique TCRbeta CDR3 rearrangement, sequence reads were collapsed and filtered. For each sample, productive Simpson clonality was calculated as the square root of Simpson's diversity index over productive rearrangements. The table comes from immuneACCESS by way of TCRdb, which keeps in-frame sequences with V and J called. Part of the clones is missing from these tables; in studies checked, under half for an unresolved V gene and the rest for unknown reasons. The V and J calls and clone size were taken over from that table, and D and trimming were inferred from the DNA. This sample has under 150,000 clones in its table, and about nine tenths of those were observed once. The top ten hold under 2% of the sample.

The material sequenced was peripheral blood. The clonotype originates from a human donor with active COVID-19. The donor label of this sample is uncertain.

The DNA sequence reads TGTGCCAGCAGCTCCTCACTAGCTCGGTGGTACAATGAGCAGTTCTTC. This codes for CASSSSLARWYNEQFF. The chain uses TRBV7-2 and TRBJ2-1; tentative D gene TRBD2, with 6 bases matching. Its CDR3 holds 16 amino acids, cysteine through phenylalanine. Solely the CDR3 DNA is kept, with 48 bases framed from the first base. V gives up 4 bases and J gives up 4 bases, and the segment between their germline ends measures 17 bases. Sequences SGHTA (CDR1) and FQGNSA (CDR2) are obtained from the germline V gene.